The 25 T cell receptor beta chains listed next were all sequenced from one sample in a study of shared clonotypes between healthy human individuals. Profiled with immunoSEQ multiplex PCR; TCRdb holds only in-frame clones, not every one. The data show roughly 2.2 million clones, 80% to 95% seen once. The sequencing input was naive CD4+ T cells from PBMCs. Subset given: CD45RA+ positively selected. The receptors stem from a man aged 18 to 29 in good health. Some clones in this sample may be carry-over from other donors' samples.

The chain links TRBV7-3 to TRBJ2-2; D unclear. Trimming left V 2 bases short and J 5 bases short, with 12 bases between. Germline CDR1 and CDR2: SGHTA and FQGTGA. This CDR3 has 15 amino acids. CDR3 sequence (DNA): TGTGCCAGCAGCTTAGAGAAACTCTGGACCGGGGAGCTGTTTTTT. Its protein product is CASSLEKLWTGELFF.

CDR3 sequence reads: CASSLEGSETEQYF. The CDR3 bases are TGTGCCAGCAGCTTGGAGGGGTCCGAAACAGAGCAGTACTTC. The chain couples TRBV11-3 to TRBJ2-7; weak D call: TRBD2 (6 bases). The CDR3 has 14 residues. Germline CDR1 reads SGHNT; CDR2 reads YENEEA. V was clipped by 3 bases and J by 7 bases, with 16 bases between them.

The V call is TRBV28, the J call TRBJ1-3; D possibly corresponds to TRBD1 (6 bases). Per the germline V gene, CDR1 is MDHEN and CDR2 is SYDVKM. V lost 6 bases to trimming and J lost 8 bases, with 17 bases between them. This CDR3 is 14 amino acids long. CDR3 sequence (DNA): TGTGCCAGCAGCCAACCCCACAGGGTCGACACCATATATTTT. Translating it yields CASSQPHRVDTIYF.

The gene calls are TRBV10-3 and TRBJ2-7, with a tentative D call TRBD1 (7 bases). Trimming stripped 2 bases from V and 5 bases from J, with 16 bases between. The length of the CDR3 is 15 residues. Germline values: CDR1 ENHRY, CDR2 SYGVKD. CDR3 sequence (DNA): TGTGCCATCAGTGAGACCAGACAGGGAGGACACGAGCAGTACTTC. This gives the protein CAISETRQGGHEQYF.

This chain uses TRBV7-9 with TRBJ2-7; 8 bases agree with TRBD1. The CDR3 contains 14 residues. After removal of 5 bases from V and 2 bases from J, the junction contained 5 bases not matched to a gene. Per germline, CDR1 SEHNR and CDR2 FQNEAQ (reference sequence). CDR3 bases: TGTGCCAGCAGCGTCTCGACAGGGGCCTACGAGCAGTACTTC. Translating gives CASSVSTGAYEQYF.

V gene TRBV6-6 combines with J gene TRBJ2-1; 10 bases are shared with TRBD2. The CDR3 covers 15 residues. Germline V gene sequence: CDR1 MNHNY, CDR2 SVGAGI (reference sequence). The trim removed 7 bases at V and 7 bases at J, leaving 10 bases unmatched. CDR3 protein: CASKSGLASRNEQFF. The CDR3 DNA is TGTGCCAGCAAATCGGGACTAGCGAGCCGGAATGAGCAGTTCTTC.

This clone was detected only once. The V gene is TRBV6-5, the J gene TRBJ1-4; D uncertain. Deletions cut 0 bases from V and 7 bases from J, with 9 bases between. Germline CDR1 reads MNHEY; CDR2 reads SVGAGI. This CDR3 has 14 residues. CDR3 residues: CASSYSSRSEKLFF. The CDR3 region has the DNA TGTGCCAGCAGTTACTCGTCCAGGAGTGAAAAACTGTTTTTT.

CDR3 residues: CASSAAASAVQETQYF. DNA for the CDR3: TGTGCCAGCAGCGCTGCGGCGTCTGCGGTCCAAGAGACCCAGTACTTC. The chain is built from TRBV9 and TRBJ2-5, with no clear D. V was trimmed by 3 bases and J by 1 base, leaving 16 bases between them. Per the germline V gene, CDR1 is SGDLS and CDR2 is YYNGEE. This CDR3 has 16 amino acids.

This clone was seen only once. The genes are TRBV7-9 and TRBJ2-1; TRBD1 agrees at 7 bases. The trim removed 6 bases at V and 6 bases at J, leaving 8 bases unmatched. This CDR3 has 14 residues. Per germline, CDR1 SEHNR and CDR2 FQNEAQ (reference sequence). The CDR3 sequence: CASRAGTVGNEQFF. The CDR3 DNA reads TGTGCCAGCAGGGCCGGGACAGTGGGCAATGAGCAGTTCTTC.

V and J are TRBV19 and TRBJ2-7, with 11 bases lining up with TRBD1. The CDR3 length is 15 residues. The germline V gene encodes CDR1 LNHDA and CDR2 SQIVND (reference sequence). Trimming took 4 bases from V and 4 from J; bases not matched to a gene: 6. CDR3 in amino acids: CASSTGTGGPYEQYF. The CDR3 region has the DNA TGTGCCAGTAGTACAGGGACAGGGGGACCGTACGAGCAGTACTTC.

This chain uses TRBV5-1 with TRBJ2-7; 7 nucleotides align to TRBD2. The CDR3 covers 14 residues. V trimming: 4 bases; J trimming: 0 bases; junction bases outside the gene matches: 4. Germline values: CDR1 SGHRS, CDR2 YFSETQ. CDR3 sequence reads: CASSAGVSSYEQYF. CDR3 DNA sequence: TGCGCCAGCAGCGCGGGGGTGAGCTCCTACGAGCAGTACTTC.

V and J are TRBV18 and TRBJ2-3; 8 positions agree with TRBD2. The CDR3 loop spans 19 amino acids. Germline CDR1 is KGHSH and CDR2 is LQKENI. Trimming removed 0 bases from V and 0 bases from J; junction bases left unmatched: 11. The CDR3: CASSPPWREVFPSTDTQYF. In DNA form, the CDR3 reads TGTGCCAGCTCACCACCGTGGCGGGAGGTCTTCCCTAGCACAGATACGCAGTATTTT.

The V gene is TRBV2, the J gene TRBJ1-2; the D gene is possibly TRBD1 (5 bases). The germline V gene has CDR1 SNHLY and CDR2 FYNNEI. Trimming cost V 2 bases and J 8 bases, with 12 bases left between them. The CDR3 contains 13 residues. The CDR3 DNA sequence: TGTGCCAGCAGTGAACCAGGGCCCAACGGCTACACCTTC. It codes for CASSEPGPNGYTF.

V is TRBV28 and J is TRBJ1-1, with D perhaps TRBD1 (6 bases). CDR1 is MDHEN and CDR2 is SYDVKM in the germline V gene. This CDR3 is 15 amino acids long. V lost 6 bases, J lost 4 bases, and 18 bases lay in between. CDR3 loop: CASSPTGGQRTEAFF. CDR3 sequence (DNA): TGTGCCAGCAGCCCCACCGGGGGACAACGCACTGAAGCTTTCTTT.

V usage is TRBV5-1 and J usage is TRBJ1-2, with 9 bases matching TRBD1. The germline CDR1 and CDR2 sequences are SGHRS and YFSETQ. V shed 2 bases and J 5 bases; nucleotides not matched to a gene: 7. This CDR3 spans 15 amino acids. CDR3 DNA sequence: TGCGCCAGCAGCTTAACTACAGGGGGCGGATATGGCTACACCTTC. Translation: CASSLTTGGGYGYTF.

This chain uses TRBV27 with TRBJ2-7, with TRBD1 matching 8 bases. V was pared by 4 bases and J by 4 bases, with 12 bases of the junction left unmatched. CDR1 MNHEY and CDR2 SMNVEV come from the germline V gene (reference sequence). This CDR3 is 16 amino acids long. The CDR3 nucleotides are TGTGCCAGCAGTTCCCCCCGGACAGGGAGTCCTTACGAGCAGTACTTC. Amino acid sequence: CASSSPRTGSPYEQYF.

The V and J genes are TRBV5-6 and TRBJ1-5, with a tentative D call TRBD1 (5 bases). V was cut by 0 bases and J by 13 bases, with 17 bases left in between. The germline gives CDR1 SGHDT, CDR2 YYEEEE. This CDR3 is built from 14 residues. CDR3 in amino acids: CASSLAGGAVSQHF. For the CDR3, the DNA is TGTGCCAGCAGCTTGGCCGGGGGTGCGGTGTCACAGCATTTT.

The chain joins TRBV5-1 to TRBJ2-7; 14 bases line up with TRBD2. Looked up from germline, CDR1 is SGHRS and CDR2 is YFSETQ. This CDR3 has 14 residues. V dropped 3 bases and J dropped 6; count of bases not matched to a gene: 2. The CDR3 spells CASSSGLAGVEQYF. As DNA, the CDR3 is TGCGCCAGCAGCTCGGGACTAGCGGGAGTCGAGCAGTACTTC.

The chain joins TRBV4-1 to TRBJ2-5, with 11 bases that match TRBD2. J was trimmed by 5 bases and V by 1 base; bases with no gene match: 12. The CDR3 length is 18 residues. CDR1 and CDR2 from the germline V gene are MGHRA and YSYEKL. CDR3 in DNA: TGCGCCAGCAGCCAAGGCATTATACTAGCGGGAGTTATGGAGACCCAGTACTTC. Its protein is CASSQGIILAGVMETQYF.

The V call is TRBV15, the J call TRBJ2-5; D may be TRBD2 (6 bases). With 0 bases removed from V and 3 bases from J, the gap between germline ends came to 8 bases. Germline CDR1 reads LNHNV; CDR2 reads YYDKDF (reference sequence). This CDR3 has 14 residues. Written as DNA, the CDR3 is TGTGCCACCAGCAGAGATCGCGGGAAAGAGACCCAGTACTTC. Its translation: CATSRDRGKETQYF.

CDR3 DNA: TGTGCCAGCAGCGTAGCCGGGGGACTAGAGAACGAGCAGTACTTC. It codes for CASSVAGGLENEQYF. The chain couples TRBV9 to TRBJ2-7; the match to TRBD2 covers 8 bases. The CDR3 covers 15 residues. V was clipped by 0 bases and J by 5 bases; unmatched bases: 7. CDR1 SGDLS and CDR2 YYNGEE come from the germline V gene.

CDR3 in amino acids: CASSTLYTEAFF. CDR3 nucleotide sequence: TGTGCCAGCAGTACCCTTTACACTGAAGCTTTCTTT. The V call is TRBV28, the J call TRBJ1-1; no definite D call. Trimming pared 5 bases from V and 3 bases from J, leaving 7 bases between. This CDR3 is built from 12 residues. Germline values: CDR1 MDHEN, CDR2 SYDVKM.

The rearrangement joins TRBV5-1 to TRBJ2-1; 10 nucleotides match TRBD2. The CDR3 has 17 amino acids. V was clipped by 4 bases and J by 8 bases; unmatched bases: 15. The germline V gene has CDR1 SGHRS and CDR2 YFSETQ. CDR3 DNA: TGCGCCAGCAGCGGGGTGAGAGCGGGAGGGCCCTTGGATGAGCAGTTCTTC. Translation gives CASSGVRAGGPLDEQFF.

CDR3 protein: CASSLVGPSRAGELFF. In nucleotides, the CDR3 is TGCGCCAGCAGCTTGGTGGGCCCCAGTAGGGCCGGGGAGCTGTTTTTT. The genes are TRBV5-1 and TRBJ2-2; D unresolved. Trimming stripped 0 bases from V and 6 bases from J, with 15 bases between. Germline V gene data show CDR1 as SGHRS and CDR2 as YFSETQ. This CDR3 contains 16 residues.

Only one count was recorded for this clone. The genes are TRBV5-1 and TRBJ2-7; D may be TRBD1 (6 bases). Deletions cut 4 bases from V and 7 bases from J, with 30 bases between. This CDR3 has 18 residues. From germline, CDR1 is SGHRS and CDR2 YFSETQ. DNA of the CDR3: TGCGCCAGCAGCGATCCTGGCCGGGACACAGGTCCCACGGGGGAGCAGTACTTC. It encodes CASSDPGRDTGPTGEQYF.